These 27 T cell receptor beta chains share one sample of origin, sequenced in a study of blood T cell repertoires in COVID-19 (dated by TCRdb to 2020 to 2022). The protocol used for the library was the immunoSEQ multiplex PCR assay. TCRdb carries this immuneACCESS record with in-frame sequences only. Its versions omit some clonotypes, under half of them owing to an unresolved V gene in the studies checked, with the rest unexplained. Recorded for this sample are 250,000 to 350,000 clones; roughly 91% of them occurred a single time. Around 0.84% of the sample rests with the top ten. Sequenced: peripheral blood. The receptors shown here come from a man between 25 and 39 years old with acute or convalescent COVID-19.

This chain connects TRBV5-5 to TRBJ1-6; 12 bases agree with TRBD1. The CDR3 covers 18 residues. The germline V gene encodes CDR1 SGHKS and CDR2 YYEKEE (reference sequence). J gave up 7 bases and V 4 bases, and 12 bases lay outside the gene matches. CDR3 in amino acids: CASSLKSGTGGTNSPLHF. The CDR3 DNA reads as TGTGCCAGCAGCCTTAAGTCCGGGACAGGGGGCACGAATTCACCCCTCCACTTT.

This clone came up a few times. The V and J genes are TRBV3-1 (or the pseudogene TRBV3-2) and TRBJ1-3; D is unclear. V was shortened by 6 bases and J by 2 bases, with 11 bases between the two germline ends. The CDR3 runs 14 residues. CDR1 and CDR2 from the germline V gene are LGHDT and YNNKEL (reference sequence). In DNA form, the CDR3 reads TGTGCCAGCAGTCACGGGGTAGCTGGAAACACCATATATTTT. Protein product: CASSHGVAGNTIYF.

The chain recombines TRBV7-2 with TRBJ2-5; 11 bases fit TRBD2. Germline loops: CDR1 SGHTA, CDR2 FQGNSA. J gave up 3 bases and V 4 bases, and 4 bases lay outside the gene matches. CDR3 length: 15 amino acids. This chain's CDR3 is CASSYRLAGKETQYF. CDR3 in DNA: TGTGCCAGCAGCTACAGACTAGCGGGGAAAGAGACCCAGTACTTC.

V and J are TRBV5-6 and TRBJ1-4, with D maybe TRBD1 (5 bases). Germline lookup yields CDR1 SGHDT and CDR2 YYEEEE. V shed 5 bases and J shed 9 bases, with 14 bases lying between them. The CDR3 loop spans 13 amino acids. The CDR3 loop is CASSWGAQQKLFF. The CDR3 bases are TGTGCCAGCAGTTGGGGCGCGCAACAAAAACTGTTTTTT. Using reference TRBV5-6 and TRBJ1-4 for the parts outside the CDR3, the full variable domain is DAGVTQSPTHLIKTRGQQVTLRCSPKSGHDTVSWYQQALGQGPQFIFQYYEEEERQRGNFPDRFSGHQFPNYSSELNVNALLLGDSALYLCASSWGAQQKLFFGSGTQLSVL.

This chain joins TRBV30 and TRBJ2-2; tentative D call: TRBD1 (5 bases). This CDR3 has 14 amino acids. Germline V CDR1 and CDR2: GTSNPN, SVGIG (reference sequence). With 0 bases removed from V and 4 bases from J, the gap between germline ends came to 9 bases. The CDR3 nucleotides are TGTGCCTGGAGTGTCACCAGGGTCACCGGGGAGCTGTTTTTT. It codes for CAWSVTRVTGELFF.

Written as DNA, the CDR3 is TGTGCCAGCAGCCAACGCAGCGGGGGGTTTGATGAGCAGTTCTTC. This codes for CASSQRSGGFDEQFF. The chain uses TRBV3-1 (or the pseudogene TRBV3-2) and TRBJ2-1, with 9 bases that match TRBD2. Losses at the gene ends were 2 bases for V and 8 bases for J; bases not matched to a gene: 7. The CDR3 contains 15 residues. The germline V gene has CDR1 LGHDT and CDR2 YNNKEL (reference sequence).

The chain uses TRBV30 and TRBJ1-4; D might be TRBD1 (6 bases). The CDR3 sequence is 15 residues long. Between the trimmed V and J ends, which lost 3 bases and 7 bases, there was a span of 18 bases. In germline, CDR1 is GTSNPN, CDR2 SVGIG (reference sequence). The CDR3 DNA is TGTGCCTGGAGCTCCCGTGGGGGCCTGGGTGAAAAACTGTTTTTT. As protein: CAWSSRGGLGEKLFF.

The J gene is TRBJ2-1, the V gene TRBV7-9, with 8 bases lining up with TRBD1. The germline V gene has CDR1 SEHNR and CDR2 FQNEAQ (reference sequence). The trim removed 11 bases at V and 9 bases at J, leaving 9 bases unmatched. The CDR3 is 12 amino acids. The CDR3 nucleotides are TGTGCCTACAGGGGGACCGACGGTGAGCAGTTCTTC. This encodes CAYRGTDGEQFF.

The chain joins TRBV4-1 to TRBJ2-1; 8 nucleotides line up with TRBD2. Germline V gene data show CDR1 as MGHRA and CDR2 as YSYEKL. The CDR3 extends over 15 amino acids. J was trimmed by 8 bases and V by 1 base; bases with no gene match: 7. The CDR3 loop is CASSQVGGGLDEQFF. CDR3 in DNA: TGCGCCAGCAGCCAAGTTGGCGGGGGGCTCGATGAGCAGTTCTTC.

V is TRBV6-5 and J is TRBJ2-2; D perhaps matches TRBD2 (6 bases). This CDR3 region has 15 residues. Germline V CDR1 and CDR2: MNHEY, SVGAGI. V lost 7 bases and J 3 bases, leaving 15 bases between the germline ends. The CDR3 DNA sequence: TGTGCCAGCACCCCGGGACTGCACGACACCGGGGAGCTGTTTTTT. Translating it yields CASTPGLHDTGELFF.

The chain couples TRBV5-1 to TRBJ2-5; maybe TRBD1 (5 bases). The CDR3 loop spans 14 amino acids. V gave up 3 bases and J gave up 1 base, with 10 bases separating them. Germline CDR1 SGHRS, CDR2 YFSETQ. The CDR3 loop is CASSYGDSQETQYF. CDR3 in DNA: TGCGCCAGCAGCTACGGAGACAGCCAAGAGACCCAGTACTTC.

The rearrangement uses TRBV7-2 and TRBJ2-1; the match to TRBD2 covers 11 bases. The length of the CDR3 is 15 residues. CDR1 and CDR2 from the germline V gene are SGHTA and FQGNSA. Trimming cost V 6 bases and J 7 bases; bases outside gene matches: 8. CDR3 in DNA: TGTGCCAGCAGGGGACCTAGCGGGAGGAGGAATGAGCAGTTCTTC. It translates to CASRGPSGRRNEQFF.

V usage is TRBV29-1 and J usage is TRBJ2-7, with 7 bases matching TRBD2. Unmatched junction bases numbered 2, after V lost 4 bases and J lost 2 bases. This CDR3 is built from 12 residues. CDR1 and CDR2 from the germline V gene are SQVTM and ANQGSEA. CDR3 loop: CSVVAGAYEQYF. The DNA of the CDR3 is TGCAGCGTTGTGGCGGGAGCCTACGAGCAGTACTTC.

The rearrangement uses TRBV9 and TRBJ2-7, with D maybe TRBD2 (6 bases). Germline V gene sequence: CDR1 SGDLS, CDR2 YYNGEE. The CDR3 totals 15 residues. The V end lost 0 bases, the J end lost 6 bases, and 16 bases lay between the germline ends. The CDR3 sequence is CASSVAGGVGGEQYF. In DNA form, the CDR3 reads TGTGCCAGCAGCGTAGCTGGGGGAGTCGGGGGCGAGCAGTACTTC.

The chain links TRBV9 to TRBJ2-1, with D uncertain. Looked up from germline, CDR1 is SGDLS and CDR2 is YYNGEE. The CDR3 contains 12 residues. V was clipped by 5 bases and J by 8 bases, with 11 bases between them. CDR3: CASRAPEDEQFF. The CDR3 nucleotides are TGTGCCAGCAGGGCCCCTGAGGATGAGCAGTTCTTC.

The chain carries TRBV27 and TRBJ2-2; TRBD2 aligns across 10 bases. CDR1 is MNHEY and CDR2 is SMNVEV in the germline V gene (reference sequence). There are 14 residues in the CDR3. The V segment lost 7 bases and the J segment 4 bases; nucleotides outside the gene matches: 3. CDR3 residues: CASKLAGSTGELFF. In DNA form, the CDR3 reads TGTGCCAGCAAACTAGCGGGATCCACCGGGGAGCTGTTTTTT.

The gene calls are TRBV29-1 and TRBJ2-5, with 8 nucleotides matching TRBD1. The CDR3 runs to 14 residues. The V gene end was trimmed by 6 bases and the J gene end by 1 base; junction bases not matched to a gene: 7. Germline CDR1 SQVTM, CDR2 ANQGSEA. CDR3 coding DNA: TGCAGCGTGACGGGACAGGAGTTCCAAGAGACCCAGTACTTC. Amino acids: CSVTGQEFQETQYF.

The chain combines TRBV28 with TRBJ2-7; the match to TRBD2 covers 8 bases. The ends lost 8 bases at V and 0 bases at J; junction bases unmatched: 6. Germline loops: CDR1 MDHEN, CDR2 SYDVKM. The CDR3 has 14 amino acids. The CDR3 bases are TGTGCCAGCGATGGGCGGGAGGCCTCCTACGAGCAGTACTTC. This encodes CASDGREASYEQYF.

The chain joins TRBV5-1 to TRBJ2-1; 8 nucleotides agree with TRBD1. Germline lookup yields CDR1 SGHRS and CDR2 YFSETQ. The CDR3 consists of 14 residues. The V and J ends lost 0 bases and 4 bases, in that order; junction bases with no gene match: 0. Written as DNA, the CDR3 is TGCGCCAGCAGCTTGGGGACAGGGTACAATGAGCAGTTCTTC. As protein: CASSLGTGYNEQFF.

The chain combines TRBV18 with TRBJ1-2, with 7 bases that match TRBD1. This CDR3 spans 13 amino acids. V gave up 3 bases and J gave up 8 bases; unmatched junction bases: 6. CDR1 is KGHSH, CDR2 LQKENI, per germline. The CDR3: CASSPPGGNGYTF. The DNA of the CDR3 is TGTGCCAGCTCACCCCCAGGGGGGAACGGCTACACCTTC.

This chain uses TRBV18 with TRBJ2-1; 16 bases map to TRBD2. V lost 4 bases to trimming and J lost 8 bases; unmatched junction nucleotides: 5. From germline, CDR1 is KGHSH and CDR2 LQKENI. The CDR3 sequence is 16 residues long. This CDR3 reads CASSQQGLAGGDEQFF. The DNA of the CDR3 is TGTGCCAGCTCACAGCAGGGACTAGCGGGAGGGGATGAGCAGTTCTTC.

The chain employs TRBV18 and TRBJ1-5; 8 bases match TRBD1. The junction had 8 bases not matched to a gene; V was cut back by 0 bases and J by 7 bases. The CDR3 consists of 16 residues. CDR1 and CDR2 from the germline V gene are KGHSH and LQKENI. CDR3 sequence: CASSPPGRGLGQPQHF. CDR3 sequence (DNA): TGTGCCAGCTCACCACCTGGCAGGGGGCTTGGGCAGCCCCAGCATTTT.

The chain employs TRBV7-9 and TRBJ2-1; no firm D call. Germline V gene lookup returns CDR1 SEHNR and CDR2 FQNEAQ (reference sequence). CDR3 length: 12 amino acids. Trimming shortened V by 5 bases and J by 8 bases, and 10 bases separated the two germline ends. CDR3: CASSHGPHEQFF. In DNA, the CDR3 is TGTGCCAGCAGCCACGGTCCGCATGAGCAGTTCTTC.

This chain uses TRBV19 with TRBJ1-1; the D gene is possibly TRBD1 (5 bases). The length of the CDR3 is 15 residues. The V gene lost 0 bases and the J gene lost 4 bases, with 12 bases spanning the gap. Per the germline V gene, CDR1 is LNHDA and CDR2 is SQIVND (reference sequence). The DNA of the CDR3 is TGTGCCAGTAGTATAGAAGGCGGGGCTGGCACTGAAGCTTTCTTT. Translating it yields CASSIEGGAGTEAFF.

CDR3 in DNA: TGTGCCTGGACGTATACACGAGATACGCAGTATTTT. Protein product: CAWTYTRDTQYF. The V gene is TRBV30, the J gene TRBJ2-3; D unclear. Germline CDR1 and CDR2: GTSNPN and SVGIG (reference sequence). The CDR3 spans 12 residues. Between the trimmed V and J ends, which lost 4 bases and 5 bases, there was a span of 10 bases. Looking up the rest from reference TRBV30 and TRBJ2-3 gives the full variable domain: SQTIHQWPATLVQPVGSPLSLECTVEGTSNPNLYWYRQAAGRGLQLLFYSVGIGQISSEVPQNLSASRPQDRQFILSSKKLLLSDSGFYLCAWTYTRDTQYFGPGTRLTVL.

V is TRBV7-2 and J is TRBJ2-4; D may be TRBD1 (6 bases). The ends were cut back, 5 bases at V and 4 bases at J, with 9 bases in the middle. This CDR3 region has 13 residues. CDR1 is SGHTA and CDR2 is FQGNSA in the germline V gene. The CDR3 reads CASSSGQKNIQYF. The CDR3 DNA follows: TGTGCCAGCAGCAGCGGACAGAAAAACATTCAGTACTTC.

This clone has only one observation. This rearrangement joins TRBV12-3 or TRBV12-4 to TRBJ1-1; D is possibly TRBD1 (5 bases). V was trimmed by 7 bases and J by 7 bases, leaving 10 bases between them. The CDR3 is 11 amino acids. CDR3 loop: CASIARDEAFF. CDR3 bases: TGTGCCAGCATTGCCAGGGATGAAGCTTTCTTT.